The 20 T cell receptor beta chains in this list originate from one sample, sequenced in a study of long-term antiretroviral therapy in people with HIV. At the survey level, the v3.0 immunoSEQ assay was run. TCRdb's copy holds only in-frame clones and misses some; the assay was immunoSEQ multiplex PCR. The table lists fewer than 20,000 clones, roughly nine tenths of them singletons. Specimen: unsorted PBMCs, collected 4.2 years after starting antiretroviral therapy. The origin of the receptors is a man in his fifties or sixties with HIV.

This chain connects TRBV7-2 to TRBJ2-3; TRBD2 matches 8 bases. V lost 5 bases and J lost 2; bases outside the gene matches: 9. This CDR3 spans 16 amino acids. Looked up from germline, CDR1 is SGHTA and CDR2 is FQGNSA. CDR3 sequence (DNA): TGTGCCAGCAGCCCTAGGGGCGGGGGGACCACAGATACGCAGTATTTT. Translated: CASSPRGGGTTDTQYF.

The chain employs TRBV5-1 and TRBJ1-2; 10 positions agree with TRBD1. Germline-derived CDR1 and CDR2 are SGHRS and YFSETQ. Trimming at V came to 0 bases and at J to 7 bases, leaving 3 bases not matched to a gene. CDR3 length: 14 residues. The CDR3 DNA reads as TGCGCCAGCAGCTTGGGTGGACAGGGGGTTGGCTACACCTTC. Its protein is CASSLGGQGVGYTF.

This chain uses TRBV5-1 with TRBJ2-2; D is unresolved. Germline V gene sequence: CDR1 SGHRS, CDR2 YFSETQ. Trimming took off 5 bases at V and 5 bases at J, with 10 bases between the two ends. The CDR3 contains 13 residues. The CDR3 nucleotides read TGCGCCAGCAGACCCACAAAGACCGGGGAGCTGTTTTTT. This codes for CASRPTKTGELFF.

This chain joins TRBV2 and TRBJ1-2, with 7 positions matching TRBD1. Per the germline V gene, CDR1 is SNHLY and CDR2 is FYNNEI. V shed 5 bases and J 2 bases; nucleotides not matched to a gene: 5. This CDR3 contains 14 residues. For the CDR3, the DNA is TGTGCCAGCAGTTTACAGGGGCAAAACTATGGCTACACCTTC. This encodes CASSLQGQNYGYTF.

The rearrangement links TRBV11-2 to TRBJ2-7; 10 bases agree with TRBD1. The CDR3 runs to 15 residues. Germline CDR1 reads SGHAT; CDR2 reads FQNNGV. V gave up 6 bases and J gave up 5 bases; unmatched junction bases: 10. CDR3 protein: CASRHPGQGSHEQYF. The CDR3 region has the DNA TGTGCCAGCAGGCACCCGGGACAGGGGAGCCACGAGCAGTACTTC.

The chain joins TRBV12-5 to TRBJ1-5; possibly TRBD1 for D (6 bases). Germline V gene data show CDR1 as LGHNT and CDR2 as FRNRAP. V shed 1 base and J shed 4 bases, with 8 bases lying between them. The CDR3 is made up of 14 amino acids. This chain's CDR3 is CASGLADRNQPQHF. CDR3 coding DNA: TGTGCTAGTGGTTTGGCCGACAGGAATCAGCCCCAGCATTTT.

The chain joins TRBV4-3 to TRBJ1-1; 7 nucleotides agree with TRBD1. The CDR3 runs 16 residues. V gave up 0 bases and J gave up 2 bases; unmatched junction bases: 6. The germline gives CDR1 LGHNA, CDR2 YSLEER. The CDR3 DNA follows: TGCGCCAGCAGCCAAGATCAGGGGGGGGGCAACACTGAAGCTTTCTTT. It specifies CASSQDQGGGNTEAFF.

The chain uses TRBV4-1 and TRBJ1-3; D gene uncertain. The CDR3 totals 14 residues. Germline V lookup: CDR1 MGHRA, CDR2 YSYEKL. The ends were cut back, 1 base at V and 4 bases at J, with 8 bases in the middle. DNA of the CDR3: TGCGCCAGCAGCCAAGTGGGCGCCGGAAACACCATATATTTT. Protein: CASSQVGAGNTIYF.

V gene TRBV30 combines with J gene TRBJ1-1, with D possibly being TRBD1 (6 bases). The CDR3 sequence is 15 residues long. Germline-derived CDR1 and CDR2 are GTSNPN and SVGIG (reference sequence). Between the trimmed V and J ends, which lost 0 bases and 11 bases, there was a span of 22 bases. CDR3 DNA: TGTGCCTGGAGTGTCGGTGGTGCAGGGGCGAAGAATGCTTTCTTT. Its protein product is CAWSVGGAGAKNAFF.

The rearrangement uses TRBV6-5 and TRBJ2-2; 10 bases map to TRBD1. The CDR3 is 15 residues long. The V and J ends lost 4 bases and 6 bases, in that order; junction bases with no gene match: 5. Germline V gene sequence: CDR1 MNHEY, CDR2 SVGAGI. This chain's CDR3 is CASSSGQGIAGELFF. In nucleotides, the CDR3 is TGTGCCAGCAGTTCGGGACAGGGGATCGCCGGGGAGCTGTTTTTT.

This clone has just a few counts. The rearrangement links TRBV7-9 to TRBJ2-7; unclear D gene. CDR3 size: 14 residues. The germline V gene has CDR1 SEHNR and CDR2 FQNEAQ (reference sequence). The V gene lost 5 bases and the J gene lost 5 bases, with 16 bases spanning the gap. The CDR3 DNA reads TGTGCCAGCAGCCACCCCGAGAAGGTCCACGAGCAGTACTTC. Its translation: CASSHPEKVHEQYF.

The chain carries TRBV10-1 and TRBJ2-7, with 11 bases aligning to TRBD1. V shed 3 bases, J shed 3 bases, and the junction held 4 bases outside the gene matches. This CDR3 contains 15 residues. Germline lookup yields CDR1 WNHNN and CDR2 SYGVQD (reference sequence). The CDR3 DNA reads TGCGCCAGCAGTGACCCGGGACAGGGGGGCTACGAGCAGTACTTC. Its translation is CASSDPGQGGYEQYF.

This clone has a handful of counts. This chain connects TRBV7-3 to TRBJ2-2, with 10 bases matching TRBD1. Trimming removed 6 bases from V and 5 bases from J; junction bases left unmatched: 3. From germline, CDR1 is SGHTA and CDR2 FQGTGA. This CDR3 contains 14 residues. In DNA, the CDR3 is TGTGCCAGCAGGAGACAGGGGGCGACCGGGGAGCTGTTTTTT. It encodes CASRRQGATGELFF.

V gene TRBV2 combines with J gene TRBJ1-5; 9 nucleotides agree with TRBD1. Per germline, CDR1 SNHLY and CDR2 FYNNEI. J gave up 7 bases and V 7 bases, and 8 bases lay outside the gene matches. This CDR3 contains 14 residues. The CDR3 loop is CASNLQGAKQPQHF. The CDR3 nucleotides are TGTGCCAGCAATCTACAGGGGGCGAAGCAGCCCCAGCATTTT.

This chain uses TRBV25-1 with TRBJ1-2; 10 bases are shared with TRBD1. V shed 4 bases and J 3 bases; nucleotides not matched to a gene: 8. The CDR3 consists of 16 residues. Germline V gives CDR1 MGHDK, CDR2 SYGVNS. The CDR3 sequence is CASSANSGTGDYGYTF. CDR3 DNA: TGTGCCAGCAGTGCCAACTCCGGGACAGGGGACTATGGCTACACCTTC.

The chain has TRBV19 and TRBJ2-7; a weak D match, TRBD1 (6 bases). CDR3 length: 17 amino acids. The germline CDR1 and CDR2 sequences are LNHDA and SQIVND (reference sequence). The V gene lost 5 bases and the J gene lost 2 bases, with 22 bases spanning the gap. In DNA, the CDR3 is TGTGCCAGTAGTCTTCGCACGGTCCCAGGGGTTCCCTACGAGCAGTACTTC. Amino acid sequence: CASSLRTVPGVPYEQYF.

The chain couples TRBV29-1 to TRBJ2-3; D is perhaps TRBD2 (5 bases). Deletions cut 3 bases from V and 5 bases from J, with 9 bases between. The CDR3 contains 12 residues. CDR1 and CDR2 from the germline V gene are SQVTM and ANQGSEA. The CDR3 protein is CSVDRRGDTQYF. The CDR3 DNA follows: TGCAGCGTTGATCGACGGGGAGATACGCAGTATTTT.

The J gene is TRBJ2-7, the V gene TRBV28; 8 nucleotides agree with TRBD1. The V segment lost 5 bases and the J segment 0 bases; nucleotides outside the gene matches: 6. CDR1 MDHEN and CDR2 SYDVKM come from the germline V gene. CDR3 size: 15 residues. CDR3 in DNA: TGTGCCAGCAGTGGACAGGGAGGAGGCTCCTACGAGCAGTACTTC. Its protein is CASSGQGGGSYEQYF.

This clone was observed once. The V and J genes are TRBV5-6 and TRBJ1-1, with 8 bases aligning to TRBD1. This CDR3 region has 13 residues. V lost 4 bases, J lost 4 bases, and 3 bases stayed unmatched. Per the germline V gene, CDR1 is SGHDT and CDR2 is YYEEEE. DNA for the CDR3: TGTGCCAGCAGCCTTACAGGGGGCACTGAAGCTTTCTTT. Amino acid sequence: CASSLTGGTEAFF. Using reference TRBV5-6 and TRBJ1-1 for the parts outside the CDR3, the full variable domain is DAGVTQSPTHLIKTRGQQVTLRCSPKSGHDTVSWYQQALGQGPQFIFQYYEEEERQRGNFPDRFSGHQFPNYSSELNVNALLLGDSALYLCASSLTGGTEAFFGQGTRLTVV.

A few counts support this clone. The chain uses TRBV5-1 and TRBJ1-2; no clear D gene. The CDR3 runs 14 residues. With 4 bases removed from V and 8 bases from J, the gap between germline ends came to 18 bases. The germline gives CDR1 SGHRS, CDR2 YFSETQ. The chain's CDR3 is CASSSGWGTEGYTF. The CDR3 nucleotides read TGCGCCAGCAGCAGCGGATGGGGAACCGAGGGCTACACCTTC.